A single sample gave rise to the 13 T cell receptor beta chains below, sequenced in a study of shared clonotypes between healthy human individuals. The table came from immunoSEQ multiplex PCR; TCRdb's copy has only in-frame clones and leaves some out. The table shows about 870,000 clones, with about 92% occurring only once. Naive CD8 populations comprised CD45RO-negative cells positively selected for CCR7, excluding terminally differentiated effector memory CD45RA+ cells. Sequencing input: naive CD8+ T cells sorted from blood. The receptors come from a man younger than 40 in good health.

CDR3 DNA: TGCGCCAGCAGCTTCAGGGGTTCGAACTATGGCTACACCTTC. Amino acid sequence: CASSFRGSNYGYTF. The chain links TRBV5-1 to TRBJ1-2; perhaps TRBD1 as D (6 bases). The germline V gene encodes CDR1 SGHRS and CDR2 YFSETQ. Trimming shortened V by 2 bases and J by 2 bases, and 10 bases separated the two germline ends. The CDR3 is made up of 14 amino acids. Variable domain in full (rest from reference TRBV5-1 and TRBJ1-2): KAGVTQTPRYLIKTRGQQVTLSCSPISGHRSVSWYQQTPGQGLQFLFEYFSETQRNKGNFPGRFSGRQFSNSRSEMNVSTLELGDSALYLCASSFRGSNYGYTFGSGTRLTVV.

This rearrangement joins TRBV18 to TRBJ2-7; tentatively, D is TRBD1 or TRBD2 (5 bases each). The CDR3 totals 15 residues. Trimming removed 4 bases from V and 4 bases from J, with 17 bases in between. Germline lookup yields CDR1 KGHSH and CDR2 LQKENI. The CDR3 DNA is TGTGCCAGCTCACTACCGGGACGGGGAGTTTACGAGCAGTACTTC. It encodes CASSLPGRGVYEQYF.

This chain connects TRBV2 to TRBJ2-7, with a weak D call TRBD1 (6 bases). The CDR3 consists of 11 residues. Germline V gives CDR1 SNHLY, CDR2 FYNNEI. V lost 4 bases to trimming and J lost 6 bases, with 7 bases between them. DNA for the CDR3: TGTGCCAGCAGTGCAGGGGTCGAGCAGTACTTC. It yields the protein CASSAGVEQYF.

The rearrangement uses TRBV27 and TRBJ1-5; D unresolved. Trimming left V 5 bases short and J 3 bases short, with 8 bases between. Germline loops: CDR1 MNHEY, CDR2 SMNVEV (reference sequence). The CDR3 spans 13 residues. The CDR3 coding sequence is TGTGCCAGCAGTGGGAATAACAATCAGCCCCAGCATTTT. The encoded protein is CASSGNNNQPQHF.

The V gene is TRBV28, the J gene TRBJ2-6, with D possibly being TRBD1 (6 bases). This CDR3 has 16 residues. Trimming shortened V by 5 bases and J by 0 bases, and 11 bases separated the two germline ends. Germline CDR1 is MDHEN and CDR2 is SYDVKM. The CDR3 loop is CASSTGQSSGANVLTF. The CDR3 DNA follows: TGTGCCAGCAGTACAGGACAGAGCTCTGGGGCCAACGTCCTGACTTTC.

The chain recombines TRBV4-1 with TRBJ2-7; D gene uncertain. Per germline, CDR1 MGHRA and CDR2 YSYEKL. The CDR3 runs to 13 residues. With 0 bases removed from V and 2 bases from J, the gap between germline ends came to 5 bases. The CDR3 DNA is TGCGCCAGCAGCCAAGATGGTCCCTACGAGCAGTACTTC. Translating it yields CASSQDGPYEQYF.

The chain couples TRBV6-4 to TRBJ2-1; the match to TRBD2 covers 9 bases. Trimming removed 2 bases from V and 8 bases from J; junction bases left unmatched: 7. This CDR3 is built from 15 residues. Germline lookup yields CDR1 MRHNA and CDR2 SNTAGT. The CDR3 coding sequence is TGTGCCAGCAGTGACAGGCGGGAGGGCTTCGATGAGCAGTTCTTC. Translated: CASSDRREGFDEQFF.

The V gene is TRBV5-4, the J gene TRBJ1-1; D is unresolved. The CDR3 has 16 amino acids. CDR1 and CDR2 (germline): SGHNT, YYREEE (reference sequence). Trimming took 4 bases from V and 3 from J, leaving 19 bases between them. CDR3 DNA: TGTGCCAGCAGCCATAGCGACCGGGGTCCTTACACTGAAGCTTTCTTT. This codes for CASSHSDRGPYTEAFF.

This rearrangement joins TRBV18 to TRBJ2-1; 10 bases fit TRBD1. The V gene's germline CDR1 is KGHSH and CDR2 LQKENI. There are 16 residues in the CDR3. J lost 6 bases, V lost 3 bases, and 8 bases had no gene match. In DNA, the CDR3 is TGTGCCAGCTCACCGCCGCCGGGACAGGGGAGCAATGAGCAGTTCTTC. This encodes CASSPPPGQGSNEQFF.

The gene calls are TRBV6-4 and TRBJ2-1; 7 bases align to TRBD1. The CDR3 totals 14 residues. V lost 2 bases to trimming and J lost 7 bases; unmatched junction nucleotides: 5. CDR1 and CDR2 (germline): MRHNA, SNTAGT. CDR3 nucleotide sequence: TGTGCCAGCAGTGACCCGACAGGGTTGAATGAGCAGTTCTTC. It specifies CASSDPTGLNEQFF.

This clone turned up a few times. Other DNA sequences of this sample code for an identical CDR3. The gene calls are TRBV30 and TRBJ1-5, with 8 bases matching TRBD1. V shed 3 bases, J shed 2 bases, and the junction held 3 bases outside the gene matches. The CDR3 totals 14 residues. Germline CDR1 reads GTSNPN; CDR2 reads SVGIG (reference sequence). For the CDR3, the DNA is TGTGCCTGGAGCCTGGGACAGGGCAATCAGCCCCAGCATTTT. Protein: CAWSLGQGNQPQHF.

In DNA form, the CDR3 reads TGTGCCAGCAGCGCCGGGGACTCAACCAATGAGCAGTTCTTC. It yields the protein CASSAGDSTNEQFF. The rearrangement joins TRBV9 to TRBJ2-1, with D maybe TRBD2 (6 bases). Germline V lookup: CDR1 SGDLS, CDR2 YYNGEE. This CDR3 has 14 amino acids. Trimming removed 3 bases at V and 6 bases at J, with 13 bases between.

V usage is TRBV5-4 and J usage is TRBJ2-1; D may be TRBD2 (5 bases). This CDR3 contains 15 residues. Looked up from germline, CDR1 is SGHNT and CDR2 is YYREEE (reference sequence). The germline V and J ends were trimmed by 3 bases and 3 bases, with 13 bases remaining between them. Here the CDR3 DNA reads TGTGCCAGCAGCTGGGTTGATAGCGACTACAATGAGCAGTTCTTC. Protein sequence: CASSWVDSDYNEQFF.